This T cell receptor beta chain was sequenced for a study of cytomegalovirus exposure and HLA in healthy donors. On this clone: Antigen: not known.

Whole-study findings and limits: When analyzed later, a missense DCLRE1C variant was found to be linked to TCR beta V- and J-gene trimming.

PCR was performed using 60 Vbeta and 13 Jbeta primers. Authors' methods: A later analysis tallied approximately 78 million unique TCR beta chains, 9.5 million to 14 million of them shared. Generated by immunoSEQ multiplex PCR, the TCRdb table keeps only in-frame clones and is missing some. V, J and clone size are those of that table, while D and trimming were read from the DNA. This table holds around 180,000 clones, around 79% found once. The material sequenced was PBMCs. The sequence derives from a woman in her 50s in good health and CMV-seronegative.

CDR3 residues: CAWRGDGYTF. The CDR3 DNA reads TGTGCCTGGAGAGGAGATGGCTACACCTTC. The chain combines TRBV30 with TRBJ1-2; D call uncertain. V lost 3 bases to trimming and J lost 6 bases, with 5 bases between them. The germline CDR1 and CDR2 sequences are GTSNPN and SVGIG (reference sequence). The CDR3 runs to 10 residues.